This entry is about one T cell receptor beta chain. There is no known antigen for this receptor. Within one base of it there is no much larger clone, and no base qualities were kept. Including the terminal cysteine and phenylalanine, the CDR3 comprises 15 residues. Solely the CDR3 DNA is kept, with 45 bases framed from the first base. CDR1 SQVTM and CDR2 ANQGSEA were looked up in the germline V gene. V lost 8 bases and J lost 3 bases; the stretch between them is 22 bases long. Stable Graves' hyperthyroidism was defined as the absence of progression to ophthalmopathy over 18 months of follow-up. Hyperthyroidism patients were aged 18 to 65 years and newly diagnosed, with disease duration of less than 2 months. Patients with uncontrolled infections, other autoimmune diseases, pregnancy or lactation were excluded. Clinical symptoms, serum thyroxine and TRAb, thyroid ultrasound, and orbital computed tomography formed the basis for the diagnoses. Total RNA was extracted with Trizol reagent, and quality was checked on an Agilent 2100 Bioanalyzer.

TCR beta CDR3 regions were amplified from RNA transcripts. The TCR CDR3 was subjected to a first round of RT-PCR using the HTBI primer set and the Qiagen OneStep RT-PCR kit. The libraries were constructed in a second round of multiplex PCR and then size-selected and purified. The libraries were sequenced on an Illumina HiSeq2000 using paired-end 100 bp reads. As for the original processing: SOAPnuke was used to process the raw data, with reads discarded if the reads contained adapters or uncalled bases, had a mean Phred below 15, or lacked an exact constant-primer or identifier match. COPE v1.2.5 was used to merge high-quality paired reads, and clonotypes were defined as unique nucleotide sequences. Clonotypes were aligned to IMGT TRBV, TRBD and TRBJ reference segments using MiTCR v1.1. Only V-J combinations with frequency above 0.0001, covering about 99% of repertoires, were analysed. A TCS score was defined as the ratio between F50 (clonal expansion) and ExV (chaos), using BLOSUM62-based TCRdist between CDR3 peptides within each V-J. Welch's t-statistics and random forest reduced some 510 V-J features to 10 to 15, which were used in a naive Bayes classifier (R e1071). TCRdb itself trimmed the public reads at Q25 with fastp, ran MiXCR and retained productive beta chains. Rows matching on CDR3 protein sequence are summarized as one entry with the most common DNA and genes. In this record, the V and J calls reflect TCRdb's handling and not the investigators' own analysis. Across this sample there are a few hundred thousand distinct CDR3 sequences, with roughly 46% seen only once. The ten largest clonotypes hold about 7.9% of the sample.

These data are taken from a study of T cells in Graves' hyperthyroidism and ophthalmopathy (dated by TCRdb to between 2018 and 2021). Regarding the study in general: A discovery cohort of about a hundred patients, about 44 with Graves' ophthalmopathy and 57 with stable Graves' hyperthyroidism, was used to find distinguishing TCR V-J signatures. An independent validation cohort of around 20 hyperthyroidism patients and approximately 16 patients who later progressed to ophthalmopathy tested prospective prediction of ophthalmopathy. The roughly 94 discovery patients were randomly split 7:3 into training and test sets. The study also compared thyroid tissue and blood T-cell repertoires from a handful of Graves' hyperthyroidism patients. Following sampling, methimazole starting at 30 mg daily was given to hyperthyroidism patients, and high-dose intravenous methylprednisolone was given to ophthalmopathy patients. TCR Vbeta CDR3 sequencing of approximately 140 peripheral blood samples (about 45 ophthalmopathy, over 70 hyperthyroidism and roughly 17 progressor patients) is reported in the paper.

The paper as a whole reports these results and caveats: Most expanded thyroid clonotypes (frequency above 0.001) were also found in blood, which suggests that blood repertoires may mirror thyroid immune responses. A model built on a 13 V-J signature distinguished ophthalmopathy from stable hyperthyroidism, reaching over 85% sensitivity and 81.08% specificity in cross-validation and 80%/75% in testing. In validation, progression to ophthalmopathy was predicted by the model with roughly 69% sensitivity and under 85% specificity, a median of approximately 7.1 months before onset. No statistical method was used to set the sample size in advance, and investigators knew the group allocation.

Source material: peripheral blood or thyroid tissue (not recorded which). The receptor comes from a woman aged 18-29 years with Graves' hyperthyroidism. Donor details come from another sample of the same person, matched by shared clones. The V and J genes are TRBV29-1 and TRBJ1-1; the D gene is perhaps TRBD1, from 5 matching bases. Here is the DNA: TGCAGCTTTTCACAGGATTCTACGGGGGACACTGAAGCTTTCTTT. This codes for CSFSQDSTGDTEAFF. Reference TRBV29-1 and TRBJ1-1 proteins supply the regions before and after the CDR3; the full variable domain is: SAVISQKPSRDICQRGTSLTIQCQVDSQVTMMFWYRQQPGQSLTLIATANQGSEATYESGFVIDKFPISRPNLTFSTLTVSNMSPEDSSIYLCSFSQDSTGDTEAFFGQGTRLTVV.